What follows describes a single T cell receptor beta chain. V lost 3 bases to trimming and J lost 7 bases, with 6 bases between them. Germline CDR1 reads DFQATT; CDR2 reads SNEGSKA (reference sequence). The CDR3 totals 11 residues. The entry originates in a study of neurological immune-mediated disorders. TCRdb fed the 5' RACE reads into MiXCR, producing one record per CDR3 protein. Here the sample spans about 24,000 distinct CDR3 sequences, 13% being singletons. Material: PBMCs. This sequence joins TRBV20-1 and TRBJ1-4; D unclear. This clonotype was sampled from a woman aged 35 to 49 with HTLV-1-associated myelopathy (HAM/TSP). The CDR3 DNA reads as TGCAGTGCTAGCTCCGGTGAAAAACTGTTTTTT. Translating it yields CSASSGEKLFF.